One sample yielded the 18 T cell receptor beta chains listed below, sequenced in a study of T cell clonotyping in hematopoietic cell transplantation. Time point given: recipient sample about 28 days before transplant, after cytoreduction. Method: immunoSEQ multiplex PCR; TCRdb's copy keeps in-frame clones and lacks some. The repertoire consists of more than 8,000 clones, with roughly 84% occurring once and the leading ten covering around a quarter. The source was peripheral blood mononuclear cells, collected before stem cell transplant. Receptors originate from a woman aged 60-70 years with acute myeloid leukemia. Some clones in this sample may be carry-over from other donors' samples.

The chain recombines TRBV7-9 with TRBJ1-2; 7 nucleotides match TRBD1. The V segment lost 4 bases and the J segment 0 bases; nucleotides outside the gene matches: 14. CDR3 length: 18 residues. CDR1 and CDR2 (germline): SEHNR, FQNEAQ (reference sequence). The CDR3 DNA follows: TGTGCCAGCAGCTCCACGGACAGGATAAGACTCGCTAACTATGGCTACACCTTC. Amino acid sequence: CASSSTDRIRLANYGYTF. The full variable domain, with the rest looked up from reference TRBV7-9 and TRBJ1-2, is DTGVSQNPRHKITKRGQNVTFRCDPISEHNRLYWYRQTLGQGPEFLTYFQNEAQLEKSRLLSDRFSAERPKGSFSTLEIQRTEQGDSAMYLCASSSTDRIRLANYGYTFGSGTRLTVV.

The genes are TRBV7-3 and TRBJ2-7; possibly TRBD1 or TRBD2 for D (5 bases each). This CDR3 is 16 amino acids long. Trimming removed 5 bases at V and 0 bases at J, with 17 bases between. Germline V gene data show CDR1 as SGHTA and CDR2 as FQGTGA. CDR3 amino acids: CASSLNGGPSSYEQYF. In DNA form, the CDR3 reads TGTGCCAGCAGCCTAAATGGGGGACCCTCCTCCTACGAGCAGTACTTC.

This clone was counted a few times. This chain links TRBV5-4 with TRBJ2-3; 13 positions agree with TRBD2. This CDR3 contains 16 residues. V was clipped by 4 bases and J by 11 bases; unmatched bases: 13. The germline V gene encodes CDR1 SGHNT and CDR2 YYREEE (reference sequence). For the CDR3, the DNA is TGTGCCAGCAGCCCAGGGACTAGCGGGGTCGGGGGTGTGCAGTATTTT. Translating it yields CASSPGTSGVGGVQYF.

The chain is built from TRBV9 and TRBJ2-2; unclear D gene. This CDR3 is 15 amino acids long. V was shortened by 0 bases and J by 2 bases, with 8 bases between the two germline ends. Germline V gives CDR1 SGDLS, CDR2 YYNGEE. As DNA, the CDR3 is TGTGCCAGCAGCGTAGGGCCCTCTAACACCGGGGAGCTGTTTTTT. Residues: CASSVGPSNTGELFF.

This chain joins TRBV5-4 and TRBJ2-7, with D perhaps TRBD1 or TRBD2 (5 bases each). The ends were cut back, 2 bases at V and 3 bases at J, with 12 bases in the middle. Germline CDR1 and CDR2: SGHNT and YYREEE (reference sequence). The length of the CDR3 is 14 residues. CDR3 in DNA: TGTGCCAGCAGCTTCGGGACCGCCAGCTACGAGCAGTACTTC. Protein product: CASSFGTASYEQYF.

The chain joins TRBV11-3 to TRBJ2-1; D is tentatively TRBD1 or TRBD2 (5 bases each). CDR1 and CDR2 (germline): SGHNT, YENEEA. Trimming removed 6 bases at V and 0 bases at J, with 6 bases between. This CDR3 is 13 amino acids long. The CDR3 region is CASRGDSYNEQFF. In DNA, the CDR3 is TGTGCCAGCAGGGGGGACTCCTACAATGAGCAGTTCTTC.

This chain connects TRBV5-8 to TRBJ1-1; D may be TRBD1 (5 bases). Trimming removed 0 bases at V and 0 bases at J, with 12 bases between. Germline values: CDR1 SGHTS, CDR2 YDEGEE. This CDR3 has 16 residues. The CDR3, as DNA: TGTGCCAGCAGCTTGGAAAAGGGGTCCATGAACACTGAAGCTTTCTTT. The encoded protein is CASSLEKGSMNTEAFF.

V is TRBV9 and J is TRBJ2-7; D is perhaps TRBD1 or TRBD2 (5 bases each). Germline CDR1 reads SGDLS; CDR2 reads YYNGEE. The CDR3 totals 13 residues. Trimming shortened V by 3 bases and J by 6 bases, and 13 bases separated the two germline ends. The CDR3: CASSGGEGLEQYF. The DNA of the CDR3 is TGTGCCAGCAGCGGAGGAGAGGGGCTCGAGCAGTACTTC.

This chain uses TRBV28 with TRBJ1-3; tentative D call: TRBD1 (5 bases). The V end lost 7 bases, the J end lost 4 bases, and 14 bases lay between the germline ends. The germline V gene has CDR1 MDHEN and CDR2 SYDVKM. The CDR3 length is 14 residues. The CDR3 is CASTDPGLGNTIYF. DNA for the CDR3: TGTGCCAGCACCGACCCGGGACTAGGAAACACCATATATTTT.

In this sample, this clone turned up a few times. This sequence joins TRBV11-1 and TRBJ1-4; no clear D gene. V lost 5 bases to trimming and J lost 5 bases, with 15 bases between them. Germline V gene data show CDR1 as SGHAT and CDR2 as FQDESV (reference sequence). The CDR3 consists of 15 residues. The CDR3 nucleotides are TGTGCCAGCAGCCCGGTCACCGCGGGGAATGAAAAACTGTTTTTT. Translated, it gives CASSPVTAGNEKLFF.

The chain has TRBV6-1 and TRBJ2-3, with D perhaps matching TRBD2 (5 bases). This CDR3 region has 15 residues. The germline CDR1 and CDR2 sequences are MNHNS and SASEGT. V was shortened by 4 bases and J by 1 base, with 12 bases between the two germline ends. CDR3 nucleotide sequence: TGTGCCAGCAGTGTACGGGAAGGTGGCACAGATACGCAGTATTTT. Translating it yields CASSVREGGTDTQYF.

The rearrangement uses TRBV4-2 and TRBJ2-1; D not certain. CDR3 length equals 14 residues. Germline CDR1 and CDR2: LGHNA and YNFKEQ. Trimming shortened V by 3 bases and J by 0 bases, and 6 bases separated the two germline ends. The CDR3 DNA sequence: TGTGCCAGCAGCCAGGTCACCTCCTACAATGAGCAGTTCTTC. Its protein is CASSQVTSYNEQFF.

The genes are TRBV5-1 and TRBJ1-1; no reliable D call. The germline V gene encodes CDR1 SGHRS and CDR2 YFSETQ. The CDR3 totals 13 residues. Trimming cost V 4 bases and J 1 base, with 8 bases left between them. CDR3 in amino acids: CASSLYRNTEAFF. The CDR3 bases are TGCGCCAGCAGCCTATACAGGAACACTGAAGCTTTCTTT. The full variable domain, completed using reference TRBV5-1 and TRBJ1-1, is KAGVTQTPRYLIKTRGQQVTLSCSPISGHRSVSWYQQTPGQGLQFLFEYFSETQRNKGNFPGRFSGRQFSNSRSEMNVSTLELGDSALYLCASSLYRNTEAFFGQGTRLTVV.

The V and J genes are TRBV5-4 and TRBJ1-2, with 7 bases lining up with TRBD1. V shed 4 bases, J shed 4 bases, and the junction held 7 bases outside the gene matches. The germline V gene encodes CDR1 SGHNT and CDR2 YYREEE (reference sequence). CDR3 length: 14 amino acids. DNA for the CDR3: TGTGCCAGCAGCCTGACAGGGTTAACCTATGGCTACACCTTC. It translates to CASSLTGLTYGYTF.

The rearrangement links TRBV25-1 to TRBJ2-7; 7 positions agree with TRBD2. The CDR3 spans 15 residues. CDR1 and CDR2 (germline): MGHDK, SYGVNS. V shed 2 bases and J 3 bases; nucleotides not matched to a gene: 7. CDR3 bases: TGTGCCAGCAGTGAAGGTTCGGGGGAGGGCTACGAGCAGTACTTC. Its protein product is CASSEGSGEGYEQYF.

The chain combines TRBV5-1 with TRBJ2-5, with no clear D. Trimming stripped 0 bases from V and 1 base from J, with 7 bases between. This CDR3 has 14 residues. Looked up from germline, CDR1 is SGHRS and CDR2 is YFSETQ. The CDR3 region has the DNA TGCGCCAGCAGCTTGGGTCGCAGCCAAGAGACCCAGTACTTC. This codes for CASSLGRSQETQYF.

CDR3: CASSQLPGPLYEQYV. CDR3 in DNA: TGTGCCAGCAGCCAACTCCCGGGCCCACTCTACGAGCAGTACGTC. The rearrangement links TRBV14 to TRBJ2-7; no reliable D call. The germline V and J ends were trimmed by 2 bases and 3 bases, with 14 bases remaining between them. The V gene's germline CDR1 is SGHDN and CDR2 FVKESK. This CDR3 spans 15 amino acids.

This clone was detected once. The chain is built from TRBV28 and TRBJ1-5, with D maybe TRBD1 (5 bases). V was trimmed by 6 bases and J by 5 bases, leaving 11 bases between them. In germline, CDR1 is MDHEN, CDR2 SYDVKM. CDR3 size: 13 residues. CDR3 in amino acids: CASSTGHYQPQHF. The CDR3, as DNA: TGTGCCAGCAGCACAGGCCACTATCAGCCCCAGCATTTT. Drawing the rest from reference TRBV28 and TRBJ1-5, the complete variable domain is DVKVTQSSRYLVKRTGEKVFLECVQDMDHENMFWYRQDPGLGLRLIYFSYDVKMKEKGDIPEGYSVSREKKERFSLILESASTNQTSMYLCASSTGHYQPQHFGDGTRLSIL.